Below are 12 T cell receptor beta chains sequenced from a single sample in a study of post-analysis software for immune sequencing data (dated by TCRdb to between 2015 and 2016). The antigens for these receptors are not known. The library was produced with PCR. The sequencer listed for this sample is Illumina HiSeq 2500. To reduce PCR and sequencing biases, unique molecular identifiers were built into the TCR beta cDNA libraries. Starting from the raw public reads, TCRdb applied fastp trimming at Q25, assembled clones with MiXCR and retained in-frame beta chains. For every CDR3 protein sequence, its rows merge into one entry that carries the most common genes and DNA. The sample yields about 400,000 distinct CDR3 sequences; less than 40% were counted once. Under 15% of the sample rests with the top ten. Study-wide conclusions, independent of this receptor: Significantly higher frequencies in patients than in controls were found for roughly five TRBV segments, including TRBV5-6, TRBV5-1 and TRBV20-1.

The sequenced sample was blood. The receptors come from a girl aged 5-17 years with multiple sclerosis.

This clonotype was seen a few times. The chain links TRBV4-3 to TRBJ1-4, with D perhaps TRBD1 (5 bases). The CDR3 consists of 17 residues. Germline V gene sequence: CDR1 LGHNA, CDR2 YSLEER. The V end was cut by 0 bases, the J end by 5 bases, with 16 bases between. The chain's CDR3 is CASSQDPRQQQNEKLFF. CDR3 nucleotides: TGCGCCAGCAGCCAAGACCCAAGACAGCAGCAGAATGAAAAACTGTTTTTT.

The rearrangement links TRBV29-1 to TRBJ1-1; D gene uncertain. V lost 0 bases and J lost 8, with 7 bases in between. The CDR3 has 11 residues. Germline CDR1 is SQVTM and CDR2 is ANQGSEA. The CDR3 DNA reads as TGCAGCGTTGAAGAACGAGGCGAAGCTTTCTTT. Its protein is CSVEERGEAFF.

This clonotype was recorded once. V gene TRBV20-1 combines with J gene TRBJ2-7; TRBD2 matches at 8 bases. Germline values: CDR1 DFQATT, CDR2 SNEGSKA (reference sequence). V lost 2 bases to trimming and J lost 0 bases; unmatched junction nucleotides: 6. This CDR3 spans 15 amino acids. The CDR3 sequence is CSARPTSGSSYEQYF. CDR3 in DNA: TGCAGTGCTAGACCCACCAGCGGGAGCTCCTACGAGCAGTACTTC.

This clonotype was recorded many times. This chain connects TRBV15 to TRBJ2-7, with TRBD2 as a possible D gene (6 bases). Germline lookup yields CDR1 LNHNV and CDR2 YYDKDF (reference sequence). The V gene lost 0 bases and the J gene lost 3 bases, with 9 bases spanning the gap. The CDR3 is 14 amino acids. The CDR3 DNA follows: TGTGCCACCAGCAGAGAACGGGGGTACTACGAGCAGTACTTC. It translates to CATSRERGYYEQYF.

This clonotype was observed a handful of times. The J gene is TRBJ1-6, the V gene TRBV27; 9 nucleotides line up with TRBD1. Losses at the gene ends were 5 bases for V and 7 bases for J; bases not matched to a gene: 12. CDR3 size: 17 residues. Germline CDR1 and CDR2: MNHEY and SMNVEV (reference sequence). Written as DNA, the CDR3 is TGTGCCAGCAGTACTAAACCTCCCGGGACAGGGAATTCACCCCTCCACTTT. It translates to CASSTKPPGTGNSPLHF.

This sequence joins TRBV6-6 and TRBJ2-2, with D maybe TRBD2 (5 bases). V was clipped by 3 bases and J by 5 bases, with 7 bases between them. Germline loops: CDR1 MNHNY, CDR2 SVGAGI (reference sequence). CDR3 length equals 13 residues. As DNA, the CDR3 is TGTGCCAGCAGTTATCCGGGGACCGGGGAGCTGTTTTTT. It codes for CASSYPGTGELFF.

This clonotype was counted a few times. The chain is built from TRBV6-5 and TRBJ2-5; D may be TRBD1 (7 bases). The closer fit of TRBJ2-7 to the DNA end suggests the J call may be wrong. This CDR3 is 16 amino acids long. In germline, CDR1 is MNHEY, CDR2 SVGAGI. Here the CDR3 DNA reads TGTGCCAGCACCGACCCTCGGGGGACAGACCGTTACGAGCAGTACTTC. The encoded protein is CASTDPRGTDRYEQYF.

This chain uses TRBV20-1 with TRBJ1-2, with unresolved D. Germline V lookup: CDR1 DFQATT, CDR2 SNEGSKA (reference sequence). The CDR3 is made up of 15 amino acids. Trimming pared 5 bases from V and 9 bases from J, leaving 25 bases between. CDR3 sequence (DNA): TGCAGTGCTGATTATTCTGCGGTGTCCCTGGCCCGCTACACCTTC. Residues: CSADYSAVSLARYTF.

The table lists this clonotype with a few counts. V usage is TRBV5-1 and J usage is TRBJ2-1; 12 bases align to TRBD2. The CDR3 runs 17 residues. V shed 5 bases, J shed 0 bases, and the junction held 6 bases outside the gene matches. The germline V gene encodes CDR1 SGHRS and CDR2 YFSETQ. CDR3: CASRWLAGGSSYNEQFF. In nucleotides, the CDR3 is TGCGCCAGCAGATGGCTAGCGGGGGGGAGCTCCTACAATGAGCAGTTCTTC.

This clonotype has more than one count but fewer than ten. This chain connects TRBV7-9 to TRBJ2-1; D is perhaps TRBD2 (5 bases). Germline V gene sequence: CDR1 SEHNR, CDR2 FQNEAQ (reference sequence). CDR3 size: 16 residues. V was clipped by 5 bases and J by 4 bases, with 18 bases between them. CDR3 sequence reads: CASSLLRTGSYNEQFF. DNA of the CDR3: TGTGCCAGCAGCCTCCTCCGGACGGGGAGTTACAATGAGCAGTTCTTC.

V and J are TRBV7-9 and TRBJ1-1, with 10 bases fitting TRBD1. Germline assignment: CDR1 SEHNR and CDR2 FQNEAQ (reference sequence). The V segment lost 3 bases and the J segment 4 bases; nucleotides outside the gene matches: 11. The CDR3 contains 17 residues. The CDR3 region is CASSFPGQGTRSTEAFF. The DNA of the CDR3 is TGTGCCAGCAGCTTTCCGGGACAGGGGACGAGGAGCACTGAAGCTTTCTTT.

This chain uses TRBV9 with TRBJ1-6, with 7 bases identical to TRBD1. The ends lost 4 bases at V and 10 bases at J; junction bases unmatched: 20. CDR3 size: 18 residues. Germline V gene data show CDR1 as SGDLS and CDR2 as YYNGEE. The CDR3 reads CASSRRAFNTGDDSPLHF. DNA for the CDR3: TGTGCCAGCAGCCGTCGTGCCTTTAATACAGGGGATGACTCACCCCTCCACTTT.